The next 14 T cell receptor beta chains were all read from a single sample in a study of T cells in narcolepsy. Here immunoSEQ multiplex PCR was the method, and the copy in TCRdb shows in-frame clones only, minus some. The table lists under 35,000 clones, around 75% of them singletons. The specimen sequenced was CD45RA- memory CD4+ T cells from PBMCs. The receptors derive from a human donor with narcolepsy.

This sequence joins TRBV6-5 and TRBJ1-2; a weak D match, TRBD1 (5 bases). CDR1 and CDR2 (germline): MNHEY, SVGAGI. The V gene lost 5 bases and the J gene lost 8 bases, with 18 bases spanning the gap. The CDR3 spans 14 residues. CDR3 sequence (DNA): TGTGCCAGCAGTGGGGAGGGGACCGCCGGGGGCTACACCTTC. This encodes CASSGEGTAGGYTF.

The chain uses TRBV30 and TRBJ2-1, with no clear D. Trimming shortened V by 1 base and J by 13 bases, and 17 bases separated the two germline ends. The CDR3 covers 13 residues. Looked up from germline, CDR1 is GTSNPN and CDR2 is SVGIG (reference sequence). CDR3 nucleotides: TGTGCCTGGAGTGCTTGGACGTCTTCTTTCCAGTTCTTC. This sequence encodes CAWSAWTSSFQFF.

The gene calls are TRBV7-3 and TRBJ2-1, with a tentative D call TRBD2 (6 bases). V dropped 0 bases and J dropped 10 bases, with 16 bases sitting between them. Germline loops: CDR1 SGHTA, CDR2 FQGTGA. The CDR3 runs to 15 residues. This CDR3 reads CASSLTSGGGGEQFF. The CDR3 bases are TGTGCCAGCAGCTTAACTTCCGGGGGAGGAGGGGAGCAGTTCTTC.

The chain uses TRBV7-2 and TRBJ1-2; no reliable D call. The germline CDR1 and CDR2 sequences are SGHTA and FQGNSA. The CDR3 length is 14 residues. V lost 6 bases to trimming and J lost 7 bases, with 18 bases between them. This chain's CDR3 is CASSQLPLEGGYTF. For the CDR3, the DNA is TGTGCCAGCAGTCAACTACCCCTGGAGGGTGGCTACACCTTC.

The chain is built from TRBV19 and TRBJ2-1; 12 nucleotides agree with TRBD2. The CDR3 contains 16 residues. Germline V gene lookup returns CDR1 LNHDA and CDR2 SQIVND (reference sequence). Trimming cost V 5 bases and J 5 bases; bases outside gene matches: 7. CDR3 in amino acids: CASSPIRTSGNNEQFF. In nucleotides, the CDR3 is TGTGCCAGTAGTCCAATACGGACTAGCGGGAACAATGAGCAGTTCTTC.

This chain connects TRBV25-1 to TRBJ2-1; D possibly corresponds to TRBD2 (5 bases). The germline V and J ends were trimmed by 3 bases and 8 bases, with 17 bases remaining between them. CDR1 and CDR2 from the germline V gene are MGHDK and SYGVNS. The length of the CDR3 is 15 residues. The CDR3 sequence is CASSDYGLTNDEQFF. For the CDR3, the DNA is TGTGCCAGCAGTGATTACGGACTGACCAACGATGAGCAGTTCTTC.

V usage is TRBV27 and J usage is TRBJ2-1; 11 nucleotides match TRBD2. V lost 5 bases to trimming and J lost 5 bases; unmatched junction nucleotides: 2. This CDR3 contains 14 residues. Germline assignment: CDR1 MNHEY and CDR2 SMNVEV (reference sequence). CDR3 loop: CASSLTSGNNEQFF. CDR3 nucleotides: TGTGCCAGCAGTCTGACTAGCGGGAACAATGAGCAGTTCTTC.

This clone was picked up a small number of times. The genes are TRBV5-5 and TRBJ2-7; 7 nucleotides match TRBD2. The germline V gene encodes CDR1 SGHKS and CDR2 YYEKEE (reference sequence). The CDR3 totals 14 residues. J was trimmed by 3 bases and V by 5 bases; bases with no gene match: 8. The CDR3 spells CASSSGTKIYEQYF. CDR3 DNA: TGTGCCAGCAGTTCCGGGACTAAAATCTACGAGCAGTACTTC. Supplemented by reference TRBV5-5 and TRBJ2-7, the full variable domain reads DAGVTQSPTHLIKTRGQQVTLRCSPISGHKSVSWYQQVLGQGPQFIFQYYEKEERGRGNFPDRFSARQFPNYSSELNVNALLLGDSALYLCASSSGTKIYEQYFGPGTRLTVT.

The J gene is TRBJ2-5, the V gene TRBV5-4, with D perhaps TRBD1 or TRBD2 (5 bases each). V lost 2 bases and J 6 bases, leaving 11 bases between the germline ends. CDR1 is SGHNT, CDR2 YYREEE, per germline (reference sequence). The CDR3 length is 13 residues. DNA for the CDR3: TGTGCCAGCAGCTTTCGTGAGGGGAAGACCCAGTACTTC. This translates into CASSFREGKTQYF. The full variable domain, rest sourced from reference TRBV5-4 and TRBJ2-5, is ETGVTQSPTHLIKTRGQQVTLRCSSQSGHNTVSWYQQALGQGPQFIFQYYREEENGRGNFPPRFSGLQFPNYSSELNVNALELDDSALYLCASSFREGKTQYFGPGTRLLVL.

J is TRBJ1-5 and V is TRBV19, with D possibly TRBD1 on 6 matching bases. This CDR3 comprises 16 residues. Trimming cost V 0 bases and J 2 bases, with 11 bases left between them. Germline assignment: CDR1 LNHDA and CDR2 SQIVND (reference sequence). For the CDR3, the DNA is TGTGCCAGTAGTATAGATCGGGGGGGCGGCAATCAGCCCCAGCATTTT. The encoded protein is CASSIDRGGGNQPQHF.

CDR3 protein: CSVEKGDGYTF. As DNA, the CDR3 is TGCAGCGTTGAAAAAGGGGATGGCTACACCTTC. The gene calls are TRBV29-1 and TRBJ1-2; tentative D call: TRBD1 (5 bases). From germline, CDR1 is SQVTM and CDR2 ANQGSEA. The CDR3 is 11 residues long. V was pared by 2 bases and J by 6 bases, with 7 bases between.

The J gene is TRBJ2-1, the V gene TRBV18, with TRBD1 matching 9 bases. The CDR3 spans 16 residues. V lost 0 bases, J lost 10 bases, and 10 bases stayed unmatched. From germline, CDR1 is KGHSH and CDR2 LQKENI. CDR3 loop: CASSPPGQGINIEQFF. Written as DNA, the CDR3 is TGTGCCAGCTCACCACCGGGACAGGGAATCAATATCGAGCAGTTCTTC.

The CDR3 DNA follows: TGTGCCATCAGGGCCTACCTAGCGGGAGGGGTCGAGCAGTACTTC. Its translation: CAIRAYLAGGVEQYF. V gene TRBV10-3 combines with J gene TRBJ2-7, with 12 nucleotides matching TRBD2. J was trimmed by 6 bases and V by 6 bases; bases with no gene match: 9. Germline V gene sequence: CDR1 ENHRY, CDR2 SYGVKD. The CDR3 consists of 15 residues.

The chain has TRBV6-6 and TRBJ1-1; D is unresolved. Trimming removed 5 bases from V and 5 bases from J, with 15 bases in between. The V gene's germline CDR1 is MNHNY and CDR2 SVGAGI (reference sequence). The CDR3 loop spans 14 amino acids. The CDR3 DNA reads as TGTGCCAGCAGTCACCCTCGGAGAGGAACTGAAGCTTTCTTT. Protein: CASSHPRRGTEAFF.